This T cell receptor (beta chain) appears in the sequencing data of a study of CD8+ T cells in alopecia areata. Turning to the study itself: Treated patients were dosed with oral tofacitinib, taking 5 to 10 mg twice daily. Once tofacitinib had been taken for 6 to 18 months, 6 months off drug followed. General study points: Patients displayed less clarity in TCR sharing than mice, a finding possibly related to HLA.

The germline V gene has CDR1 LGHNA and CDR2 YSLEER. The CDR3 has 15 amino acids. Trimming took 0 bases from V and 3 from J, leaving 12 bases between them. Sequencing used cDNA as its template, made by extracting RNA and reverse transcribing it. Method: immunoSEQ multiplex PCR; TCRdb's copy keeps in-frame clones and lacks some. The table lists about 210,000 clones, around three fifths of them singletons, with around 3.9% in the top ten. Details on this clone: Antigen: not known.

Treatment: oral pan-JAK inhibitor, 5-10 mg twice daily. The receptor comes from a human donor with alopecia areata. The chain uses TRBV4-3 and TRBJ2-7; tentatively, D is TRBD2 (6 bases). This specimen was CD4+ T cells sorted from blood, taken at week 4, from a patient treated with tofacitinib. Written as DNA, the CDR3 is TGCGCCAGCAGCCAAGATCTCCGGGGGATCTACGAGCAGTACTTC. It is translated as CASSQDLRGIYEQYF.